The next 27 T cell receptor beta chains were all read from a single sample in a study of shared clonotypes between healthy human individuals. TCRdb's copy holds only in-frame clones and misses some; the assay was immunoSEQ multiplex PCR. Seen here are 650,000 to 700,000 clones, 80% to 95% observed once, and the top ten hold 34%. The sequencing sample was made of memory CD8+ T cells from PBMCs. Indicated subset: CD45RO+ cells pooled with CCR7-negative TemRA cells. These TCRs come from a young man in good health. Some clones in this sample may be carry-over from other donors' samples.

The CDR3 here is CASSQGGAVDTQYF. CDR3 DNA: TGTGCCAGCAGCCAAGGGGGTGCGGTAGATACGCAGTATTTT. The chain is built from TRBV4-2 and TRBJ2-3, with D hard to call. Trimming removed 1 base at V and 5 bases at J, with 10 bases between. Germline values: CDR1 LGHNA, CDR2 YNFKEQ. The CDR3 has 14 residues.

The chain joins TRBV5-6 to TRBJ2-3; D possibly corresponds to TRBD1 (6 bases). Germline assignment: CDR1 SGHDT and CDR2 YYEEEE. The CDR3 is 15 residues long. The V gene lost 4 bases and the J gene lost 0 bases, with 12 bases spanning the gap. The CDR3 sequence: CASSVGTLSTDTQYF. CDR3 nucleotide sequence: TGTGCCAGCAGCGTGGGGACACTTAGCACAGATACGCAGTATTTT. Using reference TRBV5-6 and TRBJ2-3 for the parts outside the CDR3, the full variable domain is DAGVTQSPTHLIKTRGQQVTLRCSPKSGHDTVSWYQQALGQGPQFIFQYYEEEERQRGNFPDRFSGHQFPNYSSELNVNALLLGDSALYLCASSVGTLSTDTQYFGPGTRLTVL.

This chain connects TRBV9 to TRBJ1-1, with TRBD1 matching 7 bases. This CDR3 region has 15 residues. The V segment lost 4 bases and the J segment 1 base; nucleotides outside the gene matches: 7. Germline CDR1 reads SGDLS; CDR2 reads YYNGEE. CDR3 protein: CASSPHRGRNTEAFF. The CDR3 nucleotides read TGTGCCAGCAGCCCGCACAGGGGTAGGAACACTGAAGCTTTCTTT.

The rearrangement joins TRBV7-9 to TRBJ2-7; 8 nucleotides match TRBD1. Germline loops: CDR1 SEHNR, CDR2 FQNEAQ (reference sequence). The CDR3 has 16 amino acids. The V gene end was trimmed by 5 bases and the J gene end by 2 bases; junction bases not matched to a gene: 11. CDR3 residues: CASSPGTGYAAYEQYF. CDR3 sequence (DNA): TGTGCCAGCAGCCCAGGGACAGGTTACGCCGCCTACGAGCAGTACTTC.

This chain connects TRBV9 to TRBJ1-5; D gene uncertain. From germline, CDR1 is SGDLS and CDR2 YYNGEE. The ends were cut back, 0 bases at V and 1 base at J, with 5 bases in the middle. The CDR3 consists of 14 residues. The CDR3 is CASSVGWSNQPQHF. CDR3 bases: TGTGCCAGCAGCGTAGGGTGGAGCAATCAGCCCCAGCATTTT.

This clone was recorded once. The chain uses TRBV27 and TRBJ1-4; 10 bases are a match to TRBD1. The length of the CDR3 is 14 residues. Trimming took 4 bases from V and 7 from J; bases not matched to a gene: 3. Per germline, CDR1 MNHEY and CDR2 SMNVEV (reference sequence). The CDR3 loop reads CASSWTGGREKLFF. The CDR3 DNA reads TGTGCCAGCAGTTGGACAGGGGGTCGTGAAAAACTGTTTTTT.

CDR3 region: CAITHTGSQETQYF. The CDR3 region has the DNA TGTGCCATCACCCACACCGGGTCCCAAGAGACCCAGTACTTC. The V gene is TRBV2, the J gene TRBJ2-5; D is ambiguous. The CDR3 length is 14 residues. With 10 bases removed from V and 1 base from J, the gap between germline ends came to 16 bases. CDR1 is SNHLY, CDR2 FYNNEI, per germline.

The gene calls are TRBV4-1 and TRBJ2-7; no reliable D call. With 4 bases removed from V and 3 bases from J, the gap between germline ends came to 22 bases. The germline V gene has CDR1 MGHRA and CDR2 YSYEKL. The CDR3 sequence is 17 residues long. The CDR3: CASSRHVLAGMDYEQYF. CDR3 coding DNA: TGCGCCAGCAGCCGCCACGTATTAGCAGGAATGGACTACGAGCAGTACTTC.

This rearrangement joins TRBV2 to TRBJ2-7, with TRBD1 identical over 7 bases. This CDR3 has 15 residues. Trimming removed 7 bases from V and 2 bases from J; junction bases left unmatched: 11. CDR1 is SNHLY and CDR2 is FYNNEI in the germline V gene. The CDR3 loop is CASTQRIQGPYEQYF. The CDR3 nucleotides read TGTGCCAGCACCCAGAGAATACAGGGGCCCTACGAGCAGTACTTC.

The chain recombines TRBV4-3 with TRBJ1-3; no reliable D call. V was pared by 3 bases and J by 3 bases, with 12 bases between. The CDR3 runs 15 residues. CDR1 and CDR2 from the germline V gene are LGHNA and YSLEER. The CDR3 region has the DNA TGCGCCAGCAGCCAGGGAGCGAAAGTTGGAAACACCATATATTTT. Residues: CASSQGAKVGNTIYF.

V usage is TRBV28 and J usage is TRBJ2-5; possible D gene TRBD2, 6 bases. This CDR3 has 12 residues. Germline loops: CDR1 MDHEN, CDR2 SYDVKM. V was shortened by 11 bases and J by 3 bases, with 13 bases between the two germline ends. This CDR3 reads CAQHGGKETQYF. CDR3 coding DNA: TGTGCCCAGCACGGAGGGAAAGAGACCCAGTACTTC.

The J gene is TRBJ2-7, the V gene TRBV27; D gene ambiguous. The germline V gene has CDR1 MNHEY and CDR2 SMNVEV (reference sequence). The length of the CDR3 is 11 residues. Trimming cost V 8 bases and J 4 bases, with 9 bases left between them. CDR3 nucleotide sequence: TGTGCCAGCGGCGGTACATACGAGCAGTACTTC. Encoded protein: CASGGTYEQYF.

V usage is TRBV2 and J usage is TRBJ1-2, with 7 bases identical to TRBD1. The V segment lost 6 bases and the J segment 5 bases; nucleotides outside the gene matches: 6. CDR1 and CDR2 from the germline V gene are SNHLY and FYNNEI. The CDR3 has 13 amino acids. The CDR3 reads CASRPGTVYGYTF. Here the CDR3 DNA reads TGTGCCAGCAGACCCGGGACAGTATATGGCTACACCTTC.

The CDR3 protein is CASSWNTGTRDEQYF. For the CDR3, the DNA is TGTGCCAGCAGTTGGAACACCGGGACTAGGGACGAGCAGTACTTC. V is TRBV2 and J is TRBJ2-7; TRBD2 aligns across 8 bases. CDR3 length: 15 amino acids. V dropped 5 bases and J dropped 5; count of bases not matched to a gene: 11. Germline CDR1 SNHLY, CDR2 FYNNEI. The full variable domain, completed using reference TRBV2 and TRBJ2-7, is EPEVTQTPSHQVTQMGQEVILRCVPISNHLYFYWYRQILGQKVEFLVSFYNNEISEKSEIFDDQFSVERPDGSNFTLKIRSTKLEDSAMYFCASSWNTGTRDEQYFGPGTRLTVT.

The V and J genes are TRBV13 and TRBJ2-1, with D possibly TRBD2 on 6 matching bases. With 2 bases removed from V and 1 base from J, the gap between germline ends came to 9 bases. The CDR3 runs to 15 residues. Germline CDR1 PRHDT, CDR2 FYEKMQ (reference sequence). The CDR3 protein is CASSLWRESYNEQFF. The CDR3 DNA follows: TGTGCCAGCAGCTTATGGAGGGAGTCCTACAATGAGCAGTTCTTC.

This chain joins TRBV6-1 and TRBJ1-4; D uncertain. This CDR3 comprises 16 residues. From germline, CDR1 is MNHNS and CDR2 SASEGT. V dropped 0 bases and J dropped 0 bases, with 8 bases sitting between them. For the CDR3, the DNA is TGTGCCAGCAGTGAAGCGATTTTCGCAACTAATGAAAAACTGTTTTTT. It is translated as CASSEAIFATNEKLFF.

Concerning this clone: This CDR3 is also generated by other DNA sequences in the sample. The chain is built from TRBV9 and TRBJ2-7; 8 nucleotides agree with TRBD2. Germline loops: CDR1 SGDLS, CDR2 YYNGEE. V lost 2 bases to trimming and J lost 2 bases; unmatched junction nucleotides: 3. The CDR3 sequence is 14 residues long. The CDR3 here is CASSVGLGAYEQYF. For the CDR3, the DNA is TGTGCCAGCAGCGTGGGACTAGGAGCCTACGAGCAGTACTTC.

The chain is built from TRBV15 and TRBJ2-7; 8 nucleotides align to TRBD2. The CDR3 length is 15 residues. CDR1 is LNHNV and CDR2 is YYDKDF in the germline V gene (reference sequence). V lost 0 bases to trimming and J lost 4 bases; unmatched junction nucleotides: 5. Written as DNA, the CDR3 is TGTGCCACCAGCAGAGAACGGGAGGGCCGGTACGAGCAGTACTTC. It translates to CATSREREGRYEQYF.

This chain joins TRBV7-9 and TRBJ2-1; 7 bases are a match to TRBD2. The germline V gene has CDR1 SEHNR and CDR2 FQNEAQ (reference sequence). V shed 9 bases and J 6 bases; nucleotides not matched to a gene: 14. CDR3 length: 15 residues. CDR3 sequence: CASETPWEGLNEQFF. In DNA, the CDR3 is TGTGCCAGTGAAACCCCCTGGGAGGGCCTCAATGAGCAGTTCTTC.

This clone has only one observation. The chain employs TRBV10-2 and TRBJ2-7; D remains ambiguous. The CDR3 runs to 13 residues. Looked up from germline, CDR1 is WSHSY and CDR2 is SAAADI. The V end was cut by 2 bases, the J end by 3 bases, with 8 bases between. The CDR3 is CASSERVGYEQYF. CDR3 nucleotide sequence: TGCGCCAGCAGTGAGAGGGTCGGCTACGAGCAGTACTTC.

Note on this clone: Here the CDR3 omits its conserved ending phenylalanine or tryptophan, so a read error is the likely source. The V gene is TRBV28, the J gene TRBJ2-7; 9 nucleotides align to TRBD2. CDR1 is MDHEN and CDR2 is SYDVKM in the germline V gene. V shed 6 bases and J 4 bases; nucleotides not matched to a gene: 10. The CDR3 consists of 15 residues. CDR3 bases: TGTGCCAGCAGACCTCTCGCGGGAGGGCCATACGAGCAGTACCTC. Translation: CASRPLAGGPYEQYL.

The rearrangement uses TRBV27 and TRBJ2-7; D may be TRBD1 or TRBD2 (5 bases each). CDR1 and CDR2 from the germline V gene are MNHEY and SMNVEV (reference sequence). Deletions cut 0 bases from V and 4 bases from J, with 13 bases between. This CDR3 is 15 amino acids long. CDR3 DNA: TGTGCCAGCAGTTTATCGGGGACCGGAAATTACGAGCAGTACTTC. Protein sequence: CASSLSGTGNYEQYF.

This clone was detected once. The rearrangement links TRBV15 to TRBJ2-7; 8 nucleotides agree with TRBD2. The CDR3 consists of 12 residues. The germline V gene has CDR1 LNHNV and CDR2 YYDKDF (reference sequence). The trim removed 6 bases at V and 3 bases at J, leaving 1 base unmatched. Written as DNA, the CDR3 is TGTGCCACCAGTCGGGGGGGCTACGAGCAGTACTTC. This codes for CATSRGGYEQYF.

This chain joins TRBV9 and TRBJ1-3; D is unclear. Germline V gene sequence: CDR1 SGDLS, CDR2 YYNGEE. The CDR3 is 17 residues long. V was clipped by 0 bases and J by 0 bases, with 13 bases between them. The CDR3 protein is CASSVVGDPSSGNTIYF. In nucleotides, the CDR3 is TGTGCCAGCAGCGTAGTGGGTGACCCTAGCTCTGGAAACACCATATATTTT.

This chain uses TRBV2 with TRBJ2-5, with 7 bases fitting TRBD1. With V trimmed by 3 bases and J by 5 bases, 6 bases remained unmatched. Germline V gene data show CDR1 as SNHLY and CDR2 as FYNNEI. The CDR3 runs 14 residues. The CDR3, as DNA: TGTGCCAGCAGTGATGGACCCAGGGGGGAGACCCAGTACTTC. This sequence encodes CASSDGPRGETQYF. Filled out from reference TRBV2 and TRBJ2-5, the complete variable domain reads EPEVTQTPSHQVTQMGQEVILRCVPISNHLYFYWYRQILGQKVEFLVSFYNNEISEKSEIFDDQFSVERPDGSNFTLKIRSTKLEDSAMYFCASSDGPRGETQYFGPGTRLLVL.

V and J are TRBV27 and TRBJ2-1; 7 nucleotides align to TRBD2. With 3 bases clipped from V and 1 base from J, the junction kept 3 bases outside the gene matches. CDR1 and CDR2 from the germline V gene are MNHEY and SMNVEV (reference sequence). There are 15 residues in the CDR3. CDR3 loop: CASSFYGGSYNEQFF. DNA of the CDR3: TGTGCCAGCAGTTTTTACGGGGGGTCCTACAATGAGCAGTTCTTC.

The genes are TRBV18 and TRBJ2-3, with D perhaps TRBD2 (7 bases). Germline CDR1 and CDR2: KGHSH and LQKENI. The CDR3 runs to 15 residues. V dropped 6 bases and J dropped 6 bases, with 19 bases sitting between them. DNA of the CDR3: TGTGCCAGCTCCCCGACTGGGGGGGCGCGTGATACGCAGTATTTT. As protein: CASSPTGGARDTQYF. The variable domain in full, completed from reference TRBV18 and TRBJ2-3, reads NAGVMQNPRHLVRRRGQEARLRCSPMKGHSHVYWYRQLPEEGLKFMVYLQKENIIDESGMPKERFSAEFPKEGPSILRIQQVVRGDSAAYFCASSPTGGARDTQYFGPGTRLTVL.